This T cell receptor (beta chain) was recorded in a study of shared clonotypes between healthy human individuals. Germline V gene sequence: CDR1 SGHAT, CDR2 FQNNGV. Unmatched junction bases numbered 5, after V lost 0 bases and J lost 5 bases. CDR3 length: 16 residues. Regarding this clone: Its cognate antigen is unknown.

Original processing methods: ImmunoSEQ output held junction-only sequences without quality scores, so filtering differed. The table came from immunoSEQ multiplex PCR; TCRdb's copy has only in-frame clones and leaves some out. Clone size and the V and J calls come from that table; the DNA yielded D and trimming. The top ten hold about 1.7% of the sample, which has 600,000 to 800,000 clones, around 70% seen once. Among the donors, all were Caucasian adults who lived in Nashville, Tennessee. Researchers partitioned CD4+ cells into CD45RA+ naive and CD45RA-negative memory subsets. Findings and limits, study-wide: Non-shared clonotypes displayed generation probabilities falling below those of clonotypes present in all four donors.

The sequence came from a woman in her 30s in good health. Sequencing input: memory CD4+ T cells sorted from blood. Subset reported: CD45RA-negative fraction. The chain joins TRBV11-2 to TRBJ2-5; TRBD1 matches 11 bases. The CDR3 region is CASSLDGQGALETQYF. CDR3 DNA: TGTGCCAGCAGCTTAGATGGACAGGGGGCTTTGGAGACCCAGTACTTC.